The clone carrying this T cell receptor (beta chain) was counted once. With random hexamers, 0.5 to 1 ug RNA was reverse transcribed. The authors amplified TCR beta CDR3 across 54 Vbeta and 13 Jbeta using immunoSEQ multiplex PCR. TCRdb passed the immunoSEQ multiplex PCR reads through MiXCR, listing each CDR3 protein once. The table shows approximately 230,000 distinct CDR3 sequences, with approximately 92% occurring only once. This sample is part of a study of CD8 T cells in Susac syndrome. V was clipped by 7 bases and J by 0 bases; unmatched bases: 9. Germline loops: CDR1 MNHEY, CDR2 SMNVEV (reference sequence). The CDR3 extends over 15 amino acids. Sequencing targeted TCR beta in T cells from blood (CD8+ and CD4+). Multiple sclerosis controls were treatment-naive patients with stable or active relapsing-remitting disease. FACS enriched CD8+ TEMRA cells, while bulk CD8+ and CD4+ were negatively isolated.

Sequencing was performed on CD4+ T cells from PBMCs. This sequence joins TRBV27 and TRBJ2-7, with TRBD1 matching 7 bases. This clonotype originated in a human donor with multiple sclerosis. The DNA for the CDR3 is TGTGCCAGCATCTCCACCGGGACAGTCTCCTACGAGCAGTACTTC. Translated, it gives CASISTGTVSYEQYF.